The rows below give T cell receptor beta chains drawn from one sample of a study of cytomegalovirus exposure and HLA in healthy donors. Here immunoSEQ multiplex PCR was the method, and the copy in TCRdb shows in-frame clones only, minus some. The table records over 110,000 clones, less than 80% of them present only once. The sequenced material came from PBMCs. Receptors originate from a woman in her forties or fifties in good health and CMV-seropositive. Each CDR3 is given with its conserved first and last residue. D genes are given only for firm matches. Rows may omit the clone size; those that give it use once, few, many or a size class.

v_call: TRBV28; j_call: TRBJ2-1; clone_size: .; d_call: TRBD2; cdr3_nt: TGTGCCAGCAGGCCGGGACTAGCGGGGGATGAGCAGTTCTTC; cdr3_aa: CASRPGLAGDEQFF
v_call: TRBV27; j_call: TRBJ1-1; clone_size: once; d_call: .; cdr3_nt: TGTGCCAGCAGTTTATCCGGATCCGGGGGGCACACTGAAGCTTTCTTT; cdr3_aa: CASSLSGSGGHTEAFF
v_call: TRBV28; j_call: TRBJ1-4; clone_size: once; d_call: .; cdr3_nt: TGTGCCAGCAGTTTACCGGGAGAATCTAATGAAAAACTGTTTTTT; cdr3_aa: CASSLPGESNEKLFF
v_call: TRBV5-4; j_call: TRBJ2-5; clone_size: .; d_call: TRBD2; cdr3_nt: TGTGCCAGCAGCTCGTTAGCGGGGGGCGGGGAGACCCAGTACTTC; cdr3_aa: CASSSLAGGGETQYF
v_call: TRBV19; j_call: TRBJ2-3; clone_size: .; d_call: .; cdr3_nt: TGTGCCAGTAGTACCCGAGGGGGGGCAGGCACAGATACGCAGTATTTT; cdr3_aa: CASSTRGGAGTDTQYF
v_call: TRBV10-2; j_call: TRBJ1-2; clone_size: .; d_call: TRBD1; cdr3_nt: TGCGCCAGCCTGACAGGGCAATATGGCTACACCTTC; cdr3_aa: CASLTGQYGYTF
v_call: TRBV5-4; j_call: TRBJ1-2; clone_size: .; d_call: TRBD1; cdr3_nt: TGTGCCAGCAGCCCCTTCGGAATAGGGGGCGCAGATGGCTACACCTTC; cdr3_aa: CASSPFGIGGADGYTF
v_call: TRBV7-9; j_call: TRBJ2-3; clone_size: .; d_call: .; cdr3_nt: TGTGCCAGCAGCCCCCATGACAGGGATACGCAGTATTTT; cdr3_aa: CASSPHDRDTQYF
v_call: TRBV4-3; j_call: TRBJ2-3; clone_size: once; d_call: TRBD2; cdr3_nt: TGCGCCAGCAGCCAGGGCGGGACTAGCGGGACAGATACGCAGTATTTT; cdr3_aa: CASSQGGTSGTDTQYF
v_call: TRBV11-3; j_call: TRBJ2-2; clone_size: few; d_call: .; cdr3_nt: TGTGCCAGCAGCTTAGGCGGGAGGGAGCTGTTTTTT; cdr3_aa: CASSLGGRELFF
v_call: TRBV28; j_call: TRBJ2-1; clone_size: .; d_call: TRBD2; cdr3_nt: TGTGCCAGCAGTCAGCGGGGGGCCTACAATGAGCAGTTCTTC; cdr3_aa: CASSQRGAYNEQFF
v_call: TRBV5-1; j_call: TRBJ2-3; clone_size: .; d_call: TRBD1; cdr3_nt: TGCGCCAGCAGGCCCGGACAGGGCTCAGATACGCAGTATTTT; cdr3_aa: CASRPGQGSDTQYF
v_call: TRBV29-1; j_call: TRBJ1-2; clone_size: .; d_call: TRBD1; cdr3_nt: TGCAGCGGACAGGGGGCCAGGGGCTACACCTTC; cdr3_aa: CSGQGARGYTF
v_call: TRBV7-9; j_call: TRBJ1-1; clone_size: .; d_call: TRBD1; cdr3_nt: TGTGCCAGCAGATACCGACAGGGATTCGCGAACACTGAAGCTTTCTTT; cdr3_aa: CASRYRQGFANTEAFF
v_call: TRBV5-6; j_call: TRBJ2-7; clone_size: .; d_call: TRBD1; cdr3_nt: TGTGCCAGCAGACTGGGGACAGGGATAGACGAGCAGTACTTC; cdr3_aa: CASRLGTGIDEQYF
v_call: TRBV29-1; j_call: TRBJ1-5; clone_size: .; d_call: TRBD1; cdr3_nt: TGCAGCGTTGGATCCGGGACAGGGGGACAGCCCCAGCATTTT; cdr3_aa: CSVGSGTGGQPQHF
v_call: TRBV7-9; j_call: TRBJ1-1; clone_size: .; d_call: TRBD1; cdr3_nt: TGTGCCAGCAGCCTAGGGACAGGCCGTGAAGCTTTCTTT; cdr3_aa: CASSLGTGREAFF
v_call: TRBV2; j_call: TRBJ2-7; clone_size: .; d_call: .; cdr3_nt: TGTGCCAGCAGCGTAGGACAGCAGATTTACGAGCAGTACTTC; cdr3_aa: CASSVGQQIYEQYF
v_call: TRBV27; j_call: TRBJ1-2; clone_size: .; d_call: TRBD1; cdr3_nt: TGTGCCAGCAGTTCCGCAGGGGGCTATGGCTACACCTTC; cdr3_aa: CASSSAGGYGYTF
v_call: TRBV7-3; j_call: TRBJ2-7; clone_size: few; d_call: TRBD2; cdr3_nt: TGTGCCAGCAGCTTAACTCGGGAGGACGAGCAGTACTTC; cdr3_aa: CASSLTREDEQYF
v_call: TRBV10-1; j_call: TRBJ2-4; clone_size: few; d_call: .; cdr3_nt: TGCGCCAGCAGTCCCGGACAAGTAGACATTCAGTACTTC; cdr3_aa: CASSPGQVDIQYF
v_call: TRBV5-8; j_call: TRBJ1-5; clone_size: .; d_call: TRBD1; cdr3_nt: TGTGCCAGCACCAAGGTTAGGGGGCTCGGTGGCAATCAGCCCCAGCATTTT; cdr3_aa: CASTKVRGLGGNQPQHF
v_call: TRBV10-3; j_call: TRBJ2-2; clone_size: once; d_call: TRBD1; cdr3_nt: TGTGCCATCAACAGGGGGTGGGACACCGGGGAGCTGTTTTTT; cdr3_aa: CAINRGWDTGELFF
v_call: TRBV6-5; j_call: TRBJ2-1; clone_size: .; d_call: .; cdr3_nt: TGTGCCAGCAGGAGGGTCCCATACAATGAGCAGTTCTTC; cdr3_aa: CASRRVPYNEQFF
v_call: TRBV25-1; j_call: TRBJ2-7; clone_size: .; d_call: TRBD1; cdr3_nt: TGTGCCAGCAGTGGCTCCGGGACAGAAACATACGAGCAGTACTTC; cdr3_aa: CASSGSGTETYEQYF
v_call: TRBV4-3; j_call: TRBJ1-3; clone_size: .; d_call: .; cdr3_nt: TGCGCCAGCAGCGCCTACCAAGGAAACACCATATATTTT; cdr3_aa: CASSAYQGNTIYF
v_call: TRBV19; j_call: TRBJ2-6; clone_size: .; d_call: TRBD1; cdr3_nt: TGTGCCATACGTGGCAGGGGGCTAGCATCTGGGGCCAACGGCCTGACTTTC; cdr3_aa: CAIRGRGLASGANGLTF
v_call: TRBV5-4; j_call: TRBJ2-1; clone_size: .; d_call: TRBD1; cdr3_nt: TGTGCCAGCAGCTCGGCCGGGACAGGGAGGGATGAGCAGTTCTTC; cdr3_aa: CASSSAGTGRDEQFF
v_call: TRBV5-1; j_call: TRBJ2-5; clone_size: .; d_call: TRBD1; cdr3_nt: TGCGCCAGCAGCCCCGGGACAGACTTAACCGAAGAGACCCAGTACTTC; cdr3_aa: CASSPGTDLTEETQYF
v_call: TRBV19; j_call: TRBJ2-7; clone_size: once; d_call: .; cdr3_nt: TGTGCCAGTAGTACTTACAGGGACTCCTACGAGCAGTACTTC; cdr3_aa: CASSTYRDSYEQYF
v_call: TRBV28; j_call: TRBJ1-2; clone_size: .; d_call: .; cdr3_nt: TGTGCCAGCACCTCTCCTAGCTATGGCTACACCTTC; cdr3_aa: CASTSPSYGYTF
v_call: TRBV19; j_call: TRBJ2-3; clone_size: .; d_call: .; cdr3_nt: TGTGCCAGTAGCCCCAGGGGAAGGGCCAGAGCAGATACGCAGTATTTT; cdr3_aa: CASSPRGRARADTQYF
v_call: TRBV5-3; j_call: TRBJ2-3; clone_size: .; d_call: TRBD2; cdr3_nt: TGTGCCAGAAGGGCCGGACTAGACACAGATACGCAGTATTTT; cdr3_aa: CARRAGLDTDTQYF
v_call: TRBV19; j_call: TRBJ2-1; clone_size: .; d_call: .; cdr3_nt: TGTGCCAGTAGGCTGGCGGTGCGGCGCAATGAGCAGTTCTTC; cdr3_aa: CASRLAVRRNEQFF
v_call: TRBV5-6; j_call: TRBJ2-3; clone_size: .; d_call: TRBD2; cdr3_nt: TGTGCCAGCAGCCGCTCTCGGCTAGCGGGGGCTATCACAGATACGCAGTATTTT; cdr3_aa: CASSRSRLAGAITDTQYF
v_call: TRBV5-4; j_call: TRBJ1-6; clone_size: .; d_call: .; cdr3_nt: TGTGCCAGCAGCTCGGGAAAGACCGGGGGAAGTAATTCACCCCTCCACTTT; cdr3_aa: CASSSGKTGGSNSPLHF
v_call: TRBV7-2; j_call: TRBJ1-5; clone_size: .; d_call: .; cdr3_nt: TGTGCCAGCAGCTTAGGGACAGCCTATAGCAATCAGCCCCAGCATTTT; cdr3_aa: CASSLGTAYSNQPQHF
v_call: TRBV11-1; j_call: TRBJ1-1; clone_size: .; d_call: .; cdr3_nt: TGTGCCAGCAGCCCCGTCCCGGGGACTGAAGCTTTCTTT; cdr3_aa: CASSPVPGTEAFF
v_call: TRBV14; j_call: TRBJ2-7; clone_size: .; d_call: .; cdr3_nt: TGTGCCAGCAGCCAAGTCGACAGTAACGGCTACGAGCAGTACTTC; cdr3_aa: CASSQVDSNGYEQYF
v_call: TRBV18; j_call: TRBJ2-1; clone_size: .; d_call: TRBD2; cdr3_nt: TGTGCCAGCTCACCGAGGACTAGCGGGGACAATGAGCAGTTCTTC; cdr3_aa: CASSPRTSGDNEQFF
v_call: TRBV11-2; j_call: TRBJ2-7; clone_size: few; d_call: .; cdr3_nt: TGTGCCAGCAGCCTCGACAGGCCATCCTACGAGCAGTACTTC; cdr3_aa: CASSLDRPSYEQYF
v_call: TRBV7-2; j_call: TRBJ2-4; clone_size: once; d_call: TRBD1; cdr3_nt: TGTGCCAGCAGTCAGGGGGAAGGTAACATTCAGTACTTC; cdr3_aa: CASSQGEGNIQYF
v_call: TRBV11-3; j_call: TRBJ2-7; clone_size: .; d_call: TRBD1; cdr3_nt: TGTGCCAGCAGTCCGGGGACAGGGGGCTACGAGCAGTACTTC; cdr3_aa: CASSPGTGGYEQYF
v_call: TRBV30; j_call: TRBJ1-3; clone_size: .; d_call: .; cdr3_nt: TGTGCATGTGGACAATTTGGAAACACCATATATTTT; cdr3_aa: CACGQFGNTIYF
v_call: TRBV6-5; j_call: TRBJ1-4; clone_size: .; d_call: .; cdr3_nt: TGTGCCAGCAGAGTCCAGGGGCGAGATGAAAAACTGTTTTTT; cdr3_aa: CASRVQGRDEKLFF
v_call: TRBV7-5; j_call: TRBJ1-2; clone_size: .; d_call: .; cdr3_nt: TGTGCCAGAAGCTTACGAGGGACAGGGCACTATGGCTACACCTTC; cdr3_aa: CARSLRGTGHYGYTF
v_call: TRBV11-2; j_call: TRBJ2-7; clone_size: .; d_call: TRBD1; cdr3_nt: TGTGCCAGCAGCTTTAGGGACAGCGCTAGGGAGTACTTC; cdr3_aa: CASSFRDSAREYF
v_call: TRBV6-5; j_call: TRBJ2-5; clone_size: .; d_call: TRBD1; cdr3_nt: TGTGCCAGCAGTACCGGGACAGGAAAAGAGACCCAGTACTTC; cdr3_aa: CASSTGTGKETQYF
v_call: TRBV9; j_call: TRBJ1-2; clone_size: .; d_call: TRBD1; cdr3_nt: TGTGCCAGCACAGGAGAGGGGGCAGGTGGCTACACCTTC; cdr3_aa: CASTGEGAGGYTF
v_call: TRBV7-8; j_call: TRBJ2-7; clone_size: .; d_call: .; cdr3_nt: TGTGCCAGCAGCTTAAACCCCGAGGTCTACGAGCAGTACTTC; cdr3_aa: CASSLNPEVYEQYF
v_call: TRBV5-4; j_call: TRBJ2-1; clone_size: .; d_call: .; cdr3_nt: TGTGCCAGCAGCCCCCCAGGCGGGGGCTCGAACAATGAGCAGTTCTTC; cdr3_aa: CASSPPGGGSNNEQFF
v_call: TRBV7-9; j_call: TRBJ1-1; clone_size: .; d_call: TRBD1; cdr3_nt: TGTGCCAGCAGCCCCGACAGGGGGTACACTGAAGCTTTCTTT; cdr3_aa: CASSPDRGYTEAFF
v_call: TRBV6-1; j_call: TRBJ1-2; clone_size: few; d_call: .; cdr3_nt: TGTGCCAGCAGTGAAGCCGGCTCGGAGGTTGGCTACACCTTC; cdr3_aa: CASSEAGSEVGYTF
v_call: TRBV9; j_call: TRBJ2-5; clone_size: .; d_call: TRBD2; cdr3_nt: TGTGCCAGCAGCGTAGGGGTCGGGGAGGGATTCGAGACCCAGTACTTC; cdr3_aa: CASSVGVGEGFETQYF